The 9 T cell receptor beta chains below come from one sample, sequenced in a study of CD8 T cells in ankylosing spondylitis. Via MiXCR, TCRdb re-called the 5' RACE reads, giving one row per CDR3 protein. The table records roughly 250,000 distinct CDR3 sequences, around 9.1% of them present only once. Sequencing was carried out using blood, either unsorted or a sorted T cell fraction (not recorded which). The receptors were gathered from a male donor with ankylosing spondylitis or in good health (not recorded which).

V is TRBV5-1 and J is TRBJ2-1; 7 positions match TRBD2. After removal of 0 bases from V and 6 bases from J, the junction contained 9 bases not matched to a gene. Germline CDR1 is SGHRS and CDR2 is YFSETQ. CDR3 length: 16 amino acids. CDR3 DNA: TGCGCCAGCAGCTTGGTGGGGGAGCGACTAGCCAATGAGCAGTTCTTC. Its translation: CASSLVGERLANEQFF. Variable domain in full (rest from reference TRBV5-1 and TRBJ2-1): KAGVTQTPRYLIKTRGQQVTLSCSPISGHRSVSWYQQTPGQGLQFLFEYFSETQRNKGNFPGRFSGRQFSNSRSEMNVSTLELGDSALYLCASSLVGERLANEQFFGPGTRLTVL.

This clonotype appeared once. V is TRBV7-2 and J is TRBJ1-2, with no clear D. This CDR3 has 13 residues. V lost 1 base to trimming and J lost 5 bases, with 8 bases between them. Germline V gives CDR1 SGHTA, CDR2 FQGNSA. The CDR3 region is CASSLVAGYGYTF. The CDR3 coding sequence is TGTGCCAGCAGCTTAGTGGCCGGATATGGCTACACCTTC.

In this sample, this clonotype turned up a few times. This sequence joins TRBV18 and TRBJ2-1; D may be TRBD1 or TRBD2 (6 bases each). V dropped 6 bases and J dropped 9 bases, with 15 bases sitting between them. Germline V CDR1 and CDR2: KGHSH, LQKENI. The CDR3 is 13 residues long. The CDR3 is CASSPMGGTEQFF. CDR3 sequence (DNA): TGTGCCAGCTCTCCAATGGGGGGCACTGAGCAGTTCTTC. Combining the CDR3 with reference TRBV18 and TRBJ2-1 gives the whole variable domain NAGVMQNPRHLVRRRGQEARLRCSPMKGHSHVYWYRQLPEEGLKFMVYLQKENIIDESGMPKERFSAEFPKEGPSILRIQQVVRGDSAAYFCASSPMGGTEQFFGPGTRLTVL.

The chain links TRBV5-1 to TRBJ2-5; 9 nucleotides match TRBD2. CDR1 SGHRS and CDR2 YFSETQ come from the germline V gene. J lost 4 bases, V lost 0 bases, and 10 bases had no gene match. CDR3 size: 17 residues. This CDR3 is CASSLDLTSGLGETQYF. In nucleotides, the CDR3 is TGCGCCAGCAGCTTGGATTTAACTAGCGGGTTGGGAGAGACCCAGTACTTC.

This clonotype was detected many times. J is TRBJ2-2 and V is TRBV21-1. TRBV21-1 is a listed pseudogene. The CDR3 extends over 11 amino acids. CDR3 protein: CASTSPGELFF. CDR3 nucleotide sequence: TGTGCCAGCACCAGCCCCGGGGAGCTGTTTTTT.

This clonotype was picked up many times. The chain uses TRBV6-2 or TRBV6-3 and TRBJ2-5, with D unresolved. CDR3 length equals 14 residues. In germline, CDR1 is MNHEY, CDR2 SVGEGT. V dropped 2 bases and J dropped 4 bases, with 11 bases sitting between them. Here the CDR3 reads CASSYRATTETQYF. CDR3 nucleotides: TGTGCCAGCAGTTACAGGGCTACTACAGAGACCCAGTACTTC.

This clonotype was found many times. The chain has TRBV30 and TRBJ2-7; the D gene is possibly TRBD2 (6 bases). Germline values: CDR1 GTSNPN, CDR2 SVGIG (reference sequence). V gave up 7 bases and J gave up 5 bases, with 12 bases separating them. The CDR3 contains 11 residues. The CDR3 loop is CASEGSHEQYF. The DNA for the CDR3 is TGTGCCTCGGAGGGGTCTCACGAGCAGTACTTC.

The chain recombines TRBV20-1 with TRBJ2-7; 9 nucleotides agree with TRBD1. CDR1 is DFQATT and CDR2 is SNEGSKA in the germline V gene (reference sequence). Germline trimming cut 2 bases from V and 3 bases from J; bases unmatched to any gene: 14. The CDR3 is 17 amino acids. The CDR3 coding sequence is TGCAGTGCTAGAAGTTCGAGAACCGACAGGGGGTACTACGAGCAGTACTTC. Translating gives CSARSSRTDRGYYEQYF.

The rearrangement links TRBV18 to TRBJ2-1; D tentatively reads TRBD1 or TRBD2 (7 bases each). The V gene lost 1 base and the J gene lost 3 bases, with 13 bases spanning the gap. From germline, CDR1 is KGHSH and CDR2 LQKENI. This CDR3 contains 16 residues. Here the CDR3 DNA reads TGTGCCAGCTCACCACTGGGAGGGGGCGACTACAATGAGCAGTTCTTC. Translating gives CASSPLGGGDYNEQFF.